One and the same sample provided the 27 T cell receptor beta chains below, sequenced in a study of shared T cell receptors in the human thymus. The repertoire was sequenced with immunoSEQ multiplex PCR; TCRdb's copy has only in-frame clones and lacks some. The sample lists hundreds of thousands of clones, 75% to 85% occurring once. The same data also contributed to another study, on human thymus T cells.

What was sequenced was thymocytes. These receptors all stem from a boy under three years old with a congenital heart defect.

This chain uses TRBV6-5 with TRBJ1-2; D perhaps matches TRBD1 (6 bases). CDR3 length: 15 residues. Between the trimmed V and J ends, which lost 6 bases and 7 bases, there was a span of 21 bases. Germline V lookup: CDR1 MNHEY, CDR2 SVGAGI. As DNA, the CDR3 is TGTGCCAGCAGGACCCCGGACAGTCTTGGCTGTGGCTACACCTTC. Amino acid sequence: CASRTPDSLGCGYTF.

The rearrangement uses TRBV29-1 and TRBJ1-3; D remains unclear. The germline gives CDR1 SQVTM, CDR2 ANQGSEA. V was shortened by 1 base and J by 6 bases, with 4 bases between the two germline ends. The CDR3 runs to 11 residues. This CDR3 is CSVEGENTIYF. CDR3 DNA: TGCAGCGTTGAAGGCGAAAACACCATATATTTT.

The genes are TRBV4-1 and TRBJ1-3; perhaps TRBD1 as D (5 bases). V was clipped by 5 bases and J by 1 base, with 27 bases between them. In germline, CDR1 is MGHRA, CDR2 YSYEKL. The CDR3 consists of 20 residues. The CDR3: CASSTKPGLNLGESGNTIYF. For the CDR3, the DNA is TGCGCCAGCAGCACAAAACCGGGACTGAATCTAGGGGAATCTGGAAACACCATATATTTT.

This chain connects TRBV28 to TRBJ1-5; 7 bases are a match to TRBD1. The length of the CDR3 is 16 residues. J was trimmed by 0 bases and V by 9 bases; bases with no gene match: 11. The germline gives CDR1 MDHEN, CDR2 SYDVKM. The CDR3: CASDLLDRDSNQPQHF. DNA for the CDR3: TGTGCCAGTGATCTACTCGACAGGGATAGCAATCAGCCCCAGCATTTT.

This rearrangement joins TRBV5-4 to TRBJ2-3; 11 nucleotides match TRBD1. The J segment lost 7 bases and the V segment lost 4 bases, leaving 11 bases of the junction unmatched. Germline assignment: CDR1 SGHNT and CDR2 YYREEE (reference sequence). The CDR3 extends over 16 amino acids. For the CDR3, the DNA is TGTGCCAGCAGCGTAGGACAGGGGGCGAAAAGAAATACGCAGTATTTT. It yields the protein CASSVGQGAKRNTQYF.

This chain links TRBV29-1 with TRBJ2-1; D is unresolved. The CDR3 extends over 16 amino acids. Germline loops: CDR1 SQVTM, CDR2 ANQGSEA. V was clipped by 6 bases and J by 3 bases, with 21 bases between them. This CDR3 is CSVDQDSTYLYNEQFF. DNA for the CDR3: TGCAGCGTCGACCAAGACTCAACCTACCTCTACAATGAGCAGTTCTTC.

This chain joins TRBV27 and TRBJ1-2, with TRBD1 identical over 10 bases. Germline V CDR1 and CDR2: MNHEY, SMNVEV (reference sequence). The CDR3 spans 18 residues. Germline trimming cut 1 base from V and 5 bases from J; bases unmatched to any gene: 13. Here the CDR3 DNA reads TGTGCCAGCAGTTTATATCGAGGGGGGGACAGGGGAAGGTATGGCTACACCTTC. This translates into CASSLYRGGDRGRYGYTF.

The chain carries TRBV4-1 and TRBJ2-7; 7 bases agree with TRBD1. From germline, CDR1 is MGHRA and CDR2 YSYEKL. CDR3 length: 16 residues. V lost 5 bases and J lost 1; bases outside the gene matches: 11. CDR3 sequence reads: CASSTLPDRESYEQYF. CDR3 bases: TGCGCCAGCAGCACTCTACCTGACAGGGAGTCCTACGAGCAGTACTTC.

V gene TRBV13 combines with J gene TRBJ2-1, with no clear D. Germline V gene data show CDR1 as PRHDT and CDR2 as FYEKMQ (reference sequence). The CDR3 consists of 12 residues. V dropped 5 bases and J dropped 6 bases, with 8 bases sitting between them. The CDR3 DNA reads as TGTGCCAGCAGCATGCCAGGCAATGAGCAGTTCTTC. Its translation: CASSMPGNEQFF.

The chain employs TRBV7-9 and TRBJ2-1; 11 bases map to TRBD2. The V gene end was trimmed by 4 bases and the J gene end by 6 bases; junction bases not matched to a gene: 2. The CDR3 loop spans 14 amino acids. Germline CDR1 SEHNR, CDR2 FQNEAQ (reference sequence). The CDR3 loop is CASSSTSGINEQFF. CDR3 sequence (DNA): TGTGCCAGCAGCTCGACTAGCGGGATCAATGAGCAGTTCTTC.

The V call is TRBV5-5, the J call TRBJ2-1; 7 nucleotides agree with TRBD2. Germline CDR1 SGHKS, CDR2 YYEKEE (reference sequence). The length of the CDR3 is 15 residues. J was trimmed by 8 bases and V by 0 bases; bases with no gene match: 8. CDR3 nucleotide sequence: TGTGCCAGCAGCTTGGGGGGAGGGCCTTCAGATGAGCAGTTCTTC. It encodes CASSLGGGPSDEQFF.

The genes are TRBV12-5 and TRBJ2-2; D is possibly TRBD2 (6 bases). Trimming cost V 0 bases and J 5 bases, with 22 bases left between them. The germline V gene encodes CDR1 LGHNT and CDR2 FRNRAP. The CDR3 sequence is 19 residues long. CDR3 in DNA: TGTGCTAGTGGTTTGGTAAAAAATCAGGGACTCGCGGAGACCGGGGAGCTGTTTTTT. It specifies CASGLVKNQGLAETGELFF.

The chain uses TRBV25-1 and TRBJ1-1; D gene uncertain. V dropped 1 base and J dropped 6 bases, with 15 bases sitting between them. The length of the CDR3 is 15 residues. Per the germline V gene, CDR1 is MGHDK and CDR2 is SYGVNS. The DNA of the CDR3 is TGTGCCAGCAGTGAATCGATTCAGAGTGGAGCTGAAGCTTTCTTT. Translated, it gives CASSESIQSGAEAFF.

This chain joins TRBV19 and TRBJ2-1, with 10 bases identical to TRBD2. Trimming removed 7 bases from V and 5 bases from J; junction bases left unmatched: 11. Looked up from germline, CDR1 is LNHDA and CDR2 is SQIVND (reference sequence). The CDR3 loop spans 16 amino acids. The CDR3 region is CASINGLAGEHNEQFF. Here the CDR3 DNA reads TGTGCCAGTATTAATGGGCTAGCGGGAGAACACAATGAGCAGTTCTTC.

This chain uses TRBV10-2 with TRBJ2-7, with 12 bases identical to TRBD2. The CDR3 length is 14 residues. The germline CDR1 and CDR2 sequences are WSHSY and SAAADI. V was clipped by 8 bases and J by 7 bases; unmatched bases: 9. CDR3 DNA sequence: TGCGCCAGCTCGGCTAGCGGGAGGGCCGAGGAGCAGTACTTC. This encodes CASSASGRAEEQYF.

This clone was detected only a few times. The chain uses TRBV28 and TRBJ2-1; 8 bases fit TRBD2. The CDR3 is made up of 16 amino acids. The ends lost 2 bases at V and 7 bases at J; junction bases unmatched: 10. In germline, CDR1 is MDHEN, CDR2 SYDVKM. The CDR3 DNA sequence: TGTGCCAGCAGTTTAAATCCGGGACTAGGGTGTAATGAGCAGTTCTTC. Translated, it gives CASSLNPGLGCNEQFF.

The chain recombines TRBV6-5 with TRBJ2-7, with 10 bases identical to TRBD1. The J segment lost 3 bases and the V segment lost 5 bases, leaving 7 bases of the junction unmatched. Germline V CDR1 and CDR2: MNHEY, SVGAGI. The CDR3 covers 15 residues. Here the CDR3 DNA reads TGTGCCAGCAGTGCGGGACAGGGGTCGGACTACGAGCAGTACTTC. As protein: CASSAGQGSDYEQYF.

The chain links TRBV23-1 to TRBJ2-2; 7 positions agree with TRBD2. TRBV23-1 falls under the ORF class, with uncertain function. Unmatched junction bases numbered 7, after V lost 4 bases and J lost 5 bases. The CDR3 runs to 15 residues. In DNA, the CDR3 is TGCGCCAGCAGTCCCCGCGGGGGAGAAACCGGGGAGCTGTTTTTT. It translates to CASSPRGGETGELFF.

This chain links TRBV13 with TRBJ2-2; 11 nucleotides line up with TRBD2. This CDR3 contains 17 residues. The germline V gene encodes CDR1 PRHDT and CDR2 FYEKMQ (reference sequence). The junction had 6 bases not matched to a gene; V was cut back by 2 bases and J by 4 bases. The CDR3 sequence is CASSLPLLAGVTGELFF. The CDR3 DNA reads TGTGCCAGCAGCTTACCCCTACTAGCGGGAGTCACCGGGGAGCTGTTTTTT.

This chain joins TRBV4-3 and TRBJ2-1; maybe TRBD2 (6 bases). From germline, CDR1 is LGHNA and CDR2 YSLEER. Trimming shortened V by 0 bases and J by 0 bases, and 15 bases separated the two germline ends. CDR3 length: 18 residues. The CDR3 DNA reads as TGCGCCAGCAGCCAAGATCGGGGCGGGACGAGCTCCTACAATGAGCAGTTCTTC. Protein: CASSQDRGGTSSYNEQFF.

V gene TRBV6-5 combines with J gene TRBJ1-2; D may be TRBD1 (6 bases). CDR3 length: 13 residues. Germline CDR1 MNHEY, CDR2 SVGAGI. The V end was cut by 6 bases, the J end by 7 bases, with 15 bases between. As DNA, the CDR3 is TGTGCCAGCAGCCGGGGGGGGGCGGGTGGCTACACCTTC. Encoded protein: CASSRGGAGGYTF.

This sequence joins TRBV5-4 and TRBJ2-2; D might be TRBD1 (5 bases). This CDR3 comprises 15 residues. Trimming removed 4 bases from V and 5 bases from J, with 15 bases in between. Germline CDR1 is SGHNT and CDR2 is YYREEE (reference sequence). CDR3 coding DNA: TGTGCCAGCAGCGCGTCGCAGGGTCAAACCGGGGAGCTGTTTTTT. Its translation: CASSASQGQTGELFF. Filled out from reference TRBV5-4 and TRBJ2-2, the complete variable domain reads ETGVTQSPTHLIKTRGQQVTLRCSSQSGHNTVSWYQQALGQGPQFIFQYYREEENGRGNFPPRFSGLQFPNYSSELNVNALELDDSALYLCASSASQGQTGELFFGEGSRLTVL.

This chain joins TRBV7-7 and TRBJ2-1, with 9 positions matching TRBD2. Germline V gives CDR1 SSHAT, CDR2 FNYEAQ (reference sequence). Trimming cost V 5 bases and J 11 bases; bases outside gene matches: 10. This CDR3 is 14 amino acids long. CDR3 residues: CASSVTGLAEKQFF. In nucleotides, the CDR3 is TGTGCCAGCAGCGTCACGGGACTAGCTGAAAAGCAGTTCTTC.

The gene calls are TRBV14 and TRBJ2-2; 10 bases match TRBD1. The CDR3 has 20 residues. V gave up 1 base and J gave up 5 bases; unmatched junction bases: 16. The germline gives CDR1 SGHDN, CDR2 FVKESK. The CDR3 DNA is TGTGCCAGCAGCCAAGGGCCCCGGGACAGGGGCCCAATTGGGACCGGGGAGCTGTTTTTT. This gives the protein CASSQGPRDRGPIGTGELFF. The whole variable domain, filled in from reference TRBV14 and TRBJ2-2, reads EAGVTQFPSHSVIEKGQTVTLRCDPISGHDNLYWYRRVMGKEIKFLLHFVKESKQDESGMPNNRFLAERTGGTYSTLKVQPAELEDSGVYFCASSQGPRDRGPIGTGELFFGEGSRLTVL.

CDR3: CASSHSTYGQGPQPQHF. As DNA, the CDR3 is TGTGCCAGCAGTCACTCTACTTACGGACAGGGACCCCAGCCCCAGCATTTT. The rearrangement links TRBV28 to TRBJ1-5; TRBD1 aligns across 8 bases. The V and J ends lost 5 bases and 7 bases, in that order; junction bases with no gene match: 16. CDR1 and CDR2 from the germline V gene are MDHEN and SYDVKM. The CDR3 length is 17 residues.

The CDR3 DNA reads as TGTGCCAGCAGTGATTCCAGCCGGACTAGCACCTACGAGCAGTACTTC. Translated, it gives CASSDSSRTSTYEQYF. The chain is built from TRBV6-1 and TRBJ2-7, with 8 bases lining up with TRBD2. Germline V gene data show CDR1 as MNHNS and CDR2 as SASEGT. This CDR3 is 16 amino acids long. V lost 3 bases and J lost 2; bases outside the gene matches: 9.

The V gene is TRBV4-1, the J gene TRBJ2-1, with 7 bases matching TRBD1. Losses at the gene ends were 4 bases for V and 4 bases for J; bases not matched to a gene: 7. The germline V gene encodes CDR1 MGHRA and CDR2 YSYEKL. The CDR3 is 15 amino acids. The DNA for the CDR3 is TGCGCCAGCAGCCCGACAGGGACAAATTACAATGAGCAGTTCTTC. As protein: CASSPTGTNYNEQFF.